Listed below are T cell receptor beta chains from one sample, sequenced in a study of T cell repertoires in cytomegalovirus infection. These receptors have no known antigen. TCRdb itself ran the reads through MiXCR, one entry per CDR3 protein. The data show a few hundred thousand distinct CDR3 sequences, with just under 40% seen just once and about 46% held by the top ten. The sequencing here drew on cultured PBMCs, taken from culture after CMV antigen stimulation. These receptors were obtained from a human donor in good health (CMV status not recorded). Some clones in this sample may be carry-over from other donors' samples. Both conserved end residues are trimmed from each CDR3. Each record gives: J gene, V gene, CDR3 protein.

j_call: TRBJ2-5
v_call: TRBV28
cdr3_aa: ASSLFQWTAQETQY

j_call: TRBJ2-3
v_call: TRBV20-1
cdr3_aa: SAPTSGGGTDTQY

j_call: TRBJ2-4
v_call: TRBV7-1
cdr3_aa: ASSLRQGKAKNIQY

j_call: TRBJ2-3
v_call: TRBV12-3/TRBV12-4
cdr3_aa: ASSFGGAITDTQY

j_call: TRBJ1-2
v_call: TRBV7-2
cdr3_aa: ASSLMTTGLYGYT

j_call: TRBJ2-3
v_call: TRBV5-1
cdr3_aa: ASSIGAGGKGDTQY

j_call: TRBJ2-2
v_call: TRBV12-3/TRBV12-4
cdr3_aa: ASTLPGQETGELF

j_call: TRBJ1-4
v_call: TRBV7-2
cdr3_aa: ASSRQSTNEKLF

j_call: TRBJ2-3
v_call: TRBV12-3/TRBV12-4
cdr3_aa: ASSPGHRGADTQY

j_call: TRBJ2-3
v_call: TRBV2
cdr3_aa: ASTREDTQY

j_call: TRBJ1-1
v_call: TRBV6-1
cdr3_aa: ASMDKTEAF

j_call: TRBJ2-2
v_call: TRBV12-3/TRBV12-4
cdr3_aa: AVTRGPNTGELF

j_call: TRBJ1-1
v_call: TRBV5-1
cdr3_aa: ASSLRAVNTEAF

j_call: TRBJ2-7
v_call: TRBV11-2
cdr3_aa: ASTATGSYEQY

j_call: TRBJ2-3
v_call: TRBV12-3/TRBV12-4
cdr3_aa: ASSQTGGTDTQY

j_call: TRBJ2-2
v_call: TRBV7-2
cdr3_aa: AGGLREGRTGELF

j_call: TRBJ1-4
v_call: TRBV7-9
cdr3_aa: ASSYGTGEKLF

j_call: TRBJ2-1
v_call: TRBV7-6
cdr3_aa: ASSPGGEVYNEQF

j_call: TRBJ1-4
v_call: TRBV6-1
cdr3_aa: ASSVAGAPYNEKLF

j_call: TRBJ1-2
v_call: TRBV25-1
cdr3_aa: ASSEQGPSYGYT

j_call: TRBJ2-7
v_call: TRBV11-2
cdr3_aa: ASSLRASALYEQY

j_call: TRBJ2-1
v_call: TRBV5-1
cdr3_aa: ASSSSGGASYNEQF

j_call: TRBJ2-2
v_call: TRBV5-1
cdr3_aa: ASSYGTSFTGELF

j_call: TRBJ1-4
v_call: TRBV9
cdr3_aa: ASSNVQGAGEKLF

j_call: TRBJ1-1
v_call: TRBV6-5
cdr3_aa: ASSYSPGQYTEAF

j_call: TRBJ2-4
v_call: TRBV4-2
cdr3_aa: ASSQILRGLSKNIQY

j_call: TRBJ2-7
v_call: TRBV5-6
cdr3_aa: ASSLGDPRYEQY

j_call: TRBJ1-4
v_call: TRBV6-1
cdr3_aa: ASSEGWAGEKLF

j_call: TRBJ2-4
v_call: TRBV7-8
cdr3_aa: ASSLRGVAKNIQY

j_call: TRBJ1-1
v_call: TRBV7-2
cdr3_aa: ASSTHLGANTEAF

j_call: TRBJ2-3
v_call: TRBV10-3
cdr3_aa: AISKTSGSRGTDTQY

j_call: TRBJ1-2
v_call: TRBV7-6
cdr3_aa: ASSSTRGSHYGYT

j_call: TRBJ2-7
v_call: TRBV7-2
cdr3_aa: ASSLRPGLVTHEQY

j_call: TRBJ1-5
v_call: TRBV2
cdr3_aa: ASSGDGQPQH

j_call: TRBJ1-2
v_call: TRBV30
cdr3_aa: AWSPNRGNYGYT

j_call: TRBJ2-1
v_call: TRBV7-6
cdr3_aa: ASSPGLVYAYNEQF

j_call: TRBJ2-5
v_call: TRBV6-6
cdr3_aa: ASSYRGEGSQY

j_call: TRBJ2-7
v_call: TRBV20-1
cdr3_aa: SAASPRVTIYEQY

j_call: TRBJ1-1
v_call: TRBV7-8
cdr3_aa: ASSLAGEAF

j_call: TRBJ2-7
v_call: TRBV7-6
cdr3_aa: ASSFSGTGNSYEQY

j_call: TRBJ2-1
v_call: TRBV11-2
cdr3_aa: ASSFRGSYEQF

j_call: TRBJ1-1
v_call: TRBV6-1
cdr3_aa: ASSEGIVTEAF

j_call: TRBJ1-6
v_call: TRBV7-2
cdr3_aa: ASNTGQQNSPLH

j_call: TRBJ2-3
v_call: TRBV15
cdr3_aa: ATSGPGRGTQY

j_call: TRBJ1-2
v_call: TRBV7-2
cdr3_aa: ASSWERTGPGGYT

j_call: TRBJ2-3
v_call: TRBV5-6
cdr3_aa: ASSLFRRDRGPSSSTDTQY

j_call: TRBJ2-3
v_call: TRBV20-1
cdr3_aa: SATRDTDTQY

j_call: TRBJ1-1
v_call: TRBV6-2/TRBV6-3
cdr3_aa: ASSYSSRTLNTEAF

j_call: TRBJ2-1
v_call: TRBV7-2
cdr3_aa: ASSLGSDSPF

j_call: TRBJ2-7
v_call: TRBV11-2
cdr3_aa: ASLREGLGGEQY

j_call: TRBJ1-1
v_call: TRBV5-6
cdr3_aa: ASSFLSGGRDTEAF

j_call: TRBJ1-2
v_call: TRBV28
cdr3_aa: ASSLWPQGLGT

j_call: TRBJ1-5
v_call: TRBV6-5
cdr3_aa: ASSYPFRGARTWDQPQH

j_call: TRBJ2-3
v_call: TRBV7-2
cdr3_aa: ASSPTAGRDTQY

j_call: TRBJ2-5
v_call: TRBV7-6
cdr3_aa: ASSLDPIGGTQY

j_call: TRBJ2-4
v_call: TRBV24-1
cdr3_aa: ATSDAENIQY

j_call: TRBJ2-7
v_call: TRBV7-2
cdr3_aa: ASGPGGPISYEQY

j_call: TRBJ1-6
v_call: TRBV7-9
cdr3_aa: ASSLRGGSNSPLH

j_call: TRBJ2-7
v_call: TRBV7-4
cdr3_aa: ASSTKREGLGEQY

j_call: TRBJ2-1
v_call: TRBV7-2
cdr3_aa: ASSSTSSFLNEQF